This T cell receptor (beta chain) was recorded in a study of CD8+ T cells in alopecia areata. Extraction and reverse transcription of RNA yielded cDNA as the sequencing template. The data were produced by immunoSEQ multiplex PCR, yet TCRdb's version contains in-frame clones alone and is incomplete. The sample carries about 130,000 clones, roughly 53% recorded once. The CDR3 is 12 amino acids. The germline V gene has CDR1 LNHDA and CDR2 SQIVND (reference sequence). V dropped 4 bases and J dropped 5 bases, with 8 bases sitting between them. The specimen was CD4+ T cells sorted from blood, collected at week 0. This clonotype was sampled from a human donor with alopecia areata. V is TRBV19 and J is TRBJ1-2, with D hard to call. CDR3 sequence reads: CASSTRSYGYTF. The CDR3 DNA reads TGTGCCAGTAGTACCCGGAGTTATGGCTACACCTTC.